The present TCR beta chain was sequenced within a study of vaccination and CD4 T cells after COVID-19. Study-wide context: It was a median about 99 days after diagnosis, with a range of 35 to 161, that post-COVID samples were drawn.

Findings and caveats of the study: SARS-CoV-2-reactive clonotype medians increased from roughly 19 to 38, not significantly.

The sample holds a few counts of this clonotype. The antigen is undetermined. The Oncomine TCR Beta short-read assay was what sequenced the DNA obtained from cultured CD4+ T cells. MiXCR, run by TCRdb on the PCR reads, gives a single entry per CDR3 protein. The repertoire consists of 18,000 or so distinct CDR3 sequences, with 29% occurring once and the leading ten covering approximately 15%. CDR3 length: 17 residues. Germline CDR1 DFQATT, CDR2 SNEGSKA (reference sequence). Trimming cost V 1 base and J 2 bases, with 18 bases left between them. Treatment defined: roughly ten-day PBMC culture with coronavirus spike peptide pools or control peptides (ViraFEST assay).

Sequencing input: cultured CD4+ T cells from blood. The chain combines TRBV20-1 with TRBJ1-5; a possible D gene is TRBD1 (5 bases). The sequence derives from a human donor with COVID-19. The CDR3, as DNA: TGCAGTGCTAGAGCCGCAGACAGTCCGTCTGGCAATCAGCCCCAGCATTTT. Translating it yields CSARAADSPSGNQPQHF.